This is a list of T cell receptor beta chains from one sample in a study of beta chain features in type 1 diabetes. Clones were sequenced by immunoSEQ multiplex PCR, and TCRdb holds only the in-frame ones, with some missing. The sample contains hundreds of thousands of clones, over 10% of which appear only once. Sequences were obtained from naive CD4+ T cells from blood. All receptors come from a man younger than 30 with type 1 diabetes. Both conserved end residues are part of each CDR3. A D gene is named only where the DNA matches it firmly. Only some rows state a clone size, as once, few, many or a class for expanded clones.

.	TRBV7-7	.	TRBJ1-1	TGTGCTAGCAGCTTGGCGGACGACACTGAAGCTTTCTTT	CASSLADDTEAFF
.	TRBV2	few	TRBJ2-2	TGTGCCAGCAGTGATGTGGGGGCGGTTCGGGAGCTGTTTTTT	CASSDVGAVRELFF
.	TRBV5-4	.	TRBJ1-5	TGTGCCAGCAGCTTGGGGGGGCAGAATCAGCCCCAGCATTTT	CASSLGGQNQPQHF
TRBD1	TRBV30	.	TRBJ2-5	TGTGCCTGGAGGAGACAGGGGGTCAAACTTAAAGAGACCCAGTACTTC	CAWRRQGVKLKETQYF
.	TRBV30	few	TRBJ2-7	TGTGCCTGGAGTTCAGGGGTGGATCACGAGCAGTACTTC	CAWSSGVDHEQYF
TRBD2	TRBV10-3	few	TRBJ2-7	TGTGCCACCGGACTAGCGGGGGAAGGTGAGCAGTACTTC	CATGLAGEGEQYF
TRBD1	TRBV9	.	TRBJ1-4	TGTGCCAGCAGCTCTCGAACCGGGACAGGGGGCTTTAATGAAAAACTGTTTTTT	CASSSRTGTGGFNEKLFF
.	TRBV7-6	.	TRBJ2-1	TGTGCCAGCAGCTTAAATCCCTCCTACAATGAGCAGTTCTTC	CASSLNPSYNEQFF
.	TRBV5-1	few	TRBJ2-3	TGCGCCAGCAGCTTGGTTCAGGGGACAGATACGCAGTATTTT	CASSLVQGTDTQYF
.	TRBV5-6	.	TRBJ2-1	TGTGCCAGCAGCTTGGGGGGTCCTCCCTCCTACAATGAGCAGTTCTTC	CASSLGGPPSYNEQFF
TRBD1	TRBV6-6	.	TRBJ1-5	TGTGCCAGCAGTTGGGCAGGGGGAAATCAGCCCCAGCATTTT	CASSWAGGNQPQHF
TRBD1	TRBV6-5	few	TRBJ2-7	TGTGCCAGCAGTTTACAAACCGGGACAGGGGACTACGAGCAGTACTTC	CASSLQTGTGDYEQYF
.	TRBV25-1	few	TRBJ2-3	TGTGCCACCGCCCGGGAGCTTTCTAGCACAGATACGCAGTATTTT	CATARELSSTDTQYF
.	TRBV5-4	.	TRBJ2-3	TGTGCCAGCAGCTTGGGGGCGGACAGTAGCACAGATACGCAGTATTTT	CASSLGADSSTDTQYF
.	TRBV28	few	TRBJ1-4	TGTGCCAGCAGGCCCGGGGGGCGTGAAAAACTGTTTTTT	CASRPGGREKLFF
TRBD1	TRBV18	few	TRBJ2-3	TGTGCCAGCTCACCTGTCGGGACAGGGGGCCCAGATACGCAGTATTTT	CASSPVGTGGPDTQYF
.	TRBV10-3	few	TRBJ1-3	TGTGCCTCCGGGGTCAGGGATGGAAACACCATATATTTT	CASGVRDGNTIYF
.	TRBV7-9	few	TRBJ2-3	TGTGCCAGCAGCTTAGTAGGGGAATGGACAGATACGCAGTATTTT	CASSLVGEWTDTQYF
.	TRBV11-2	.	TRBJ2-2	TGTGCCAGACCGCAGGGTAGCACCGGGGAGCTGTTTTTT	CARPQGSTGELFF
.	TRBV2	.	TRBJ2-7	TGTGCCAGCAGGGCCGCCTACGAGCAGTACTTC	CASRAAYEQYF
.	TRBV4-1	few	TRBJ2-5	TGCGCCAGCGGGGCAGTCGGAGAGACCCAGTACTTC	CASGAVGETQYF
.	TRBV10-3	few	TRBJ2-2	TGTGCCATCGCCGGCGGGACCGGGGAGCTGTTTTTT	CAIAGGTGELFF
TRBD1	TRBV5-1	.	TRBJ1-3	TGCGCCAGCAGCTTGACAGGGGTCTCTGGAAACACCATATATTTT	CASSLTGVSGNTIYF
TRBD2	TRBV5-6	.	TRBJ2-3	TGTGCCAGCAGCCCACCGACTAGCGGGGGGGCAAGGGATACGCAGTATTTT	CASSPPTSGGARDTQYF
.	TRBV6-5	few	TRBJ2-3	TGTGCCAGCAGAGCTACAGGAGGAGGAACAGATACGCAGTATTTT	CASRATGGGTDTQYF
.	TRBV30	few	TRBJ1-1	TGTGCCTGGAGTGTGATTGGTGGCACTGAAGCTTTCTTT	CAWSVIGGTEAFF
.	TRBV2	few	TRBJ2-2	TGTGCCAGCAGTTACACAGGGATCCGGAACACCGGGGAGCTGTTTTTT	CASSYTGIRNTGELFF
.	TRBV6-5	few	TRBJ2-5	TGTGCCAGCAGCCCTGGGAGAGAGACCCAGTACTTC	CASSPGRETQYF
.	TRBV29-1	few	TRBJ2-1	TGCAGCGTTGAAGATCGTCTAGCGAAACATGAGCAGTTCTTC	CSVEDRLAKHEQFF
TRBD2	TRBV28	few	TRBJ2-4	TGTGCCAGCAGTTTATCGGGGGGGCCTTCGGAAATCATAGCCAAAAACATTCAGTACTTC	CASSLSGGPSEIIAKNIQYF
.	TRBV29-1	few	TRBJ1-2	TGCAGCGTTGTCCCATACGGGGACTATGGCTACACCTTC	CSVVPYGDYGYTF
.	TRBV18	.	TRBJ2-1	TGTGCCAGCCCTTGTGTGGTAGCGGCCTACAATGAGCAGTTCTTC	CASPCVVAAYNEQFF
TRBD2	TRBV30	.	TRBJ2-5	TGTGCCTGGCGGCGGGGGGTCTACCAAGAGACCCAGTACTTC	CAWRRGVYQETQYF
TRBD2	TRBV7-9	few	TRBJ2-3	TGTGCCAGCAGCTCGCCGCGGAGCGGGGGGGCATATACGCAGTATTTT	CASSSPRSGGAYTQYF
.	TRBV5-4	.	TRBJ2-2	TGTGCCAGCAGCCAGATCACCGGGGAGCTGTTTTTT	CASSQITGELFF
.	TRBV6-6	.	TRBJ2-2	TGTGCCAGCTCCGGTGGAAGAGGCATGGCCGGGGAGCTGTTTTTT	CASSGGRGMAGELFF
TRBD2	TRBV2	.	TRBJ2-1	TGTGCCAGCAGAGTAGTTATAGCGGGGGAAGGTGAGCAGTTCTTC	CASRVVIAGEGEQFF
.	TRBV9	few	TRBJ1-1	TGTGCCAGCAGCTCGGGACCGAACACTGAAGCTTTCTTT	CASSSGPNTEAFF
TRBD1	TRBV2	.	TRBJ2-2	TGTGCCAGCAGCACAGGGGTTCTGGGCACCGGGGAGCTGTTTTTT	CASSTGVLGTGELFF
.	TRBV6-6	few	TRBJ2-1	TGTGCCAGCAGTTCCAGGGCGGGGAGTGAGCAGTTCTTC	CASSSRAGSEQFF
TRBD1	TRBV27	.	TRBJ1-1	TGTGGACCCCCGGGACAGGGGGCCGAGGACACTGAAGCTTTCTTT	CGPPGQGAEDTEAFF
.	TRBV5-1	.	TRBJ2-2	TGCGCCAGCAGCTTGCTGCAGGCCGGGGGCACCGGGGAGCTGTTTTTT	CASSLLQAGGTGELFF
TRBD1	TRBV30	.	TRBJ1-2	TGTGCCTGGGACAGGGACTATGGCTACACCTTC	CAWDRDYGYTF
.	TRBV15	few	TRBJ1-1	TGTGCCACCAGCAGAGAATTCGGGGAAACTGAAGCTTTCTTT	CATSREFGETEAFF
.	TRBV5-1	.	TRBJ2-5	TGCGCCAGCAGCGCACAGGACCAAGAGACCCAGTACTTC	CASSAQDQETQYF
.	TRBV7-2	.	TRBJ2-3	TGTGCCAGCAGCCCCAGAGGCACAGATACGCAGTATTTT	CASSPRGTDTQYF
.	TRBV5-4	few	TRBJ1-4	TGTGCCAGCAGCTCCACCATATTGGGGCAGGCTAATGAAAAACTGTTTTTT	CASSSTILGQANEKLFF
TRBD1	TRBV6-5	.	TRBJ2-7	TGTGCCAGCAGTTACGCCCCTCCGGGACAGTCCTACGAGCAGTACTTC	CASSYAPPGQSYEQYF
TRBD1	TRBV29-1	few	TRBJ2-7	TGCAGCGTTGCGGGACAGGGCGGGCAGTACTTC	CSVAGQGGQYF
.	TRBV10-3	.	TRBJ1-6	TGTGCCATCAGTATTACAGGATCCAATTCACCCCTCCACTTT	CAISITGSNSPLHF
.	TRBV18	.	TRBJ2-3	TGTGCCAGCTCACCACCTGGCGGGAGCACAGATACGCAGTATTTT	CASSPPGGSTDTQYF